These 7 T cell receptor beta chains were all obtained from the same sample, sequenced in a study of tumor-infiltrating lymphocytes in primary liver carcinoma. The researchers produced TCR beta cDNA from approximately 0.45 ug total RNA with a constant-region primer. Employing slightly modified ARM-PCR, three nested multiplex PCR rounds were run, and these gave rise to the TCR beta libraries. TRBV1-TRBV30 forward primers paired with a C-beta reverse primer drove the first two PCR rounds, approximately 11 cycles each. One entry per CDR3 protein results from TCRdb running MiXCR on the multiplex PCR reads. The sample includes about 44,000 distinct CDR3 sequences, about 68% of them seen just once. Co-extraction of RNA and DNA was performed on about 18-33 mg of unsorted bulk tissue. Specimen: liver tumor tissue from sampling region 3. Regarding subset: tumor region T3, left-lateral pole. The receptors shown here come from a man in his forties or fifties with primary liver carcinoma and hepatitis B virus infection.

This clonotype appeared once. At one end the junction does not follow the germline gene, possibly because of a read error. This chain joins TRBV4-2 and TRBJ2-1; a possible D gene is TRBD1 (5 bases). Germline loops: CDR1 LGHNA, CDR2 YNFKEQ. The CDR3 extends over 13 amino acids. The CDR3 protein is CASSQGPYNDQFF. For the CDR3, the DNA is TGTGCCAGTAGCCAGGGTCCCTACAATGATCAGTTCTTC.

About this clonotype: Mismatch with germline at one junction end may stem from a read error. The chain joins TRBV11-2 to TRBJ2-3; a possible D gene is TRBD2 (6 bases). The CDR3 extends over 18 amino acids. Germline V CDR1 and CDR2: SGHAT, FQNNGV. In DNA, the CDR3 is TGTGCCAGCAGCATAGGACCCCCTAGCGTCCTCAGCACAGATACGCAATATTTT. Translated, it gives CASSIGPPSVLSTDTQYF.

The CDR3 is CASSILTGHYEQYF. The CDR3 nucleotides read TGTGCCAGCTCAATTTTGACAGGGCACTACGAGCAGTACTTC. The chain is built from TRBV7-8 and TRBJ2-7; 7 bases match TRBD1. Germline assignment: CDR1 SGHVS and CDR2 FQNEAQ. This CDR3 is 14 amino acids long. The J segment lost 3 bases and the V segment lost 8 bases, leaving 10 bases of the junction unmatched.

This sequence joins TRBV29-1 and TRBJ1-5; 7 nucleotides line up with TRBD1. The ends lost 6 bases at V and 5 bases at J; junction bases unmatched: 7. CDR1 is SQVTM and CDR2 is ANQGSEA in the germline V gene. The CDR3 is made up of 13 amino acids. CDR3 residues: CSVTQGPYQPQHF. The DNA of the CDR3 is TGCAGCGTCACACAGGGGCCGTATCAGCCCCAGCATTTT.

For this clonotype: The CDR3 does not close with the conserved phenylalanine or tryptophan, likely indicating a read error. Because the CDR3's place on the DNA is in doubt, the DNA is left out and the CDR3 is given as listed by TCRdb. The chain joins TRBV29-1 to TRBJ2-7; TRBD1, the table's D call, lacks a check against the DNA. Germline V lookup: CDR1 SQVTM, CDR2 ANQGSEA. The CDR3 extends over 9 residues, inclusive of both ends. This CDR3 reads CSLRDREYL.

Remarks on this clonotype: Mismatch with germline at one junction end may stem from a read error. The rearrangement links TRBV11-2 to TRBJ2-3, with D possibly matching TRBD2 (6 bases). Germline assignment: CDR1 SGHAT and CDR2 FQNNGV. CDR3 length equals 14 residues. CDR3 region: CAGGAREPADAHYF. In nucleotides, the CDR3 is TGTGCCGGAGGGGCACGGGAGCCCGCGGATGCGCACTATTTT.

As concerns this clonotype: The junction departs from the called germline gene at one end, perhaps through a read error. The chain combines TRBV11-3 with TRBJ2-1; 8 bases match TRBD1. Germline CDR1 SGHNT, CDR2 YENEEA. The CDR3 totals 16 residues. CDR3 bases: TGTGCCAGCAGCCCCCCCAGACAGGGGAGCTACAATGAGCGGCTCTTC. Encoded protein: CASSPPRQGSYNERLF. Drawing the rest from reference TRBV11-3 and TRBJ2-1, the complete variable domain is EAGVVQSPRYKIIEKKQPVAFWCNPISGHNTLYWYLQNLGQGPELLIRYENEEAVDDSQLPKDRFSAERLKGVDSTLKIQPAELGDSAVYLCASSPPRQGSYNERLFGPGTRLTVL.